A selection of T cell receptor beta chains follows, all from one sample in a study of response to subunit inactivated influenza vaccine. TCRdb ran MiXCR on the RT-PCR reads and lists one entry per CDR3 protein. The data contain roughly 700,000 distinct CDR3 sequences, around 16% of them singletons. Source: PBMCs from blood, taken about 11 days after vaccination. The source of these receptors is a man between 50 and 59 years old who received an inactivated influenza vaccine. CDR3s include the opening cysteine and the closing phenylalanine or tryptophan. D genes are given only for firm matches. Size is omitted from some rows. Given values are once, few, many or a class for expanded clones.

>-|TRBV28|few|TRBJ1-1
CASSIRGGAPTEAFF
TGTGCCAGCAGCATCAGGGGTGGGGCCCCGACTGAAGCTTTCTTT
>-|TRBV21-1|few|TRBJ2-1
CASSKPPHPIAGDEQFF
TGTGCCAGCAGCAAACCCCCTCACCCCATCGCCGGGGATGAGCAGTTCTTC
>-|TRBV30|-|TRBJ1-2
CAWSRQAGGYTF
TGTGCCTGGAGTAGACAGGCTGGTGGCTACACCTTC
>-|TRBV9|few|TRBJ1-1
CASSGGLENTEAFF
TGTGCCAGCAGCGGTGGGTTGGAGAACACTGAAGCTTTCTTT
>-|TRBV29-1|-|TRBJ2-7
CSVDRGRGYEQYF
TGCAGCGTCGATCGGGGCAGGGGTTACGAGCAGTACTTC
>-|TRBV5-2|many|TRBJ2-3
CASNTPGGEHSPTSARASTDTQYF
TGTGCCAGCAACACCCCTGGGGGTGAGCACTCCCCTACCTCCGCGCGCGCTAGCACAGATACGCAGTATTTT
>-|TRBV5-1|-|TRBJ1-6
CASSLQDPGNSPLHF
TGCGCCAGCAGCTTGCAGGACCCCGGAAATTCACCCCTCCACTTT
>-|TRBV29-1|many|TRBJ2-1
CSVEGYLWGESSYNEQFF
TGCAGCGTTGAAGGATACCTCTGGGGGGAAAGCTCCTACAATGAGCAGTTCTTC
>-|TRBV20-1|few|TRBJ2-3
CSAHKRVGDTQYF
TGCAGTGCCCACAAGCGGGTAGGCGATACGCAGTATTTT
>-|TRBV15|-|TRBJ2-7
CATSRERRYYEQYF
TGTGCCACCAGCAGAGAACGCCGTTACTACGAGCAGTACTTC
>-|TRBV20-1|few|TRBJ1-1
CSARPSGRAPEAFF
TGCAGTGCTAGACCCTCGGGCAGGGCCCCTGAAGCTTTCTTT
>TRBD2|TRBV7-9|-|TRBJ2-5
CASSPSGGAVTQYF
TGTGCCAGCAGCCCTAGCGGGGGGGCGGTGACCCAGTACTTC
>TRBD2|TRBV5-1|-|TRBJ2-1
CASSLAAGGRYEQFF
TGCGCCAGCAGCTTGGCGGCGGGGGGGCGATATGAGCAGTTCTTC
>-|TRBV4-2|-|TRBJ2-7
CASSQDLPAAWNEQYF
TGTGCCAGCAGCCAAGATCTACCGGCAGCTTGGAACGAGCAGTACTTC
>-|TRBV7-2|few|TRBJ1-2
CASSFKGRPGYTF
TGTGCCAGCAGCTTTAAAGGGAGACCCGGCTACACCTTC
>TRBD1|TRBV6-5|few|TRBJ1-2
CASTLGTVGGYTF
TGTGCCAGCACGTTAGGGACAGTAGGAGGCTACACCTTC
>TRBD1|TRBV6-2/TRBV6-3|-|TRBJ2-1
CASSYSRTGALEQFF
TGTGCCAGCAGTTACTCAAGGACAGGGGCTCTTGAGCAGTTCTTC
>-|TRBV29-1|few|TRBJ1-1
CSVERTNTEAFF
TGCAGCGTTGAAAGGACGAACACTGAAGCTTTCTTT
>TRBD1|TRBV4-1|few|TRBJ1-1
CASSQYRGDTEAFF
TGCGCCAGCAGCCAATACAGGGGGGACACTGAAGCTTTCTTT
>-|TRBV12-3/TRBV12-4|few|TRBJ2-7
CASRSGLSTSYEQYF
TGTGCCAGCCGCTCGGGGTTATCAACCTCCTACGAGCAGTACTTC
>TRBD1|TRBV12-3/TRBV12-4|-|TRBJ1-2
CASRQPTGGHGYTF
TGTGCCAGCAGACAACCGACAGGGGGCCACGGCTACACCTTC
>-|TRBV20-1|-|TRBJ1-1
CSATELPEAFF
TGCAGTGCGACAGAGCTCCCTGAAGCTTTCTTT
>-|TRBV27|few|TRBJ1-2
CASSTTGGPNYGYTF
TGTGCCAGCAGCACGACGGGGGGGCCCAACTATGGCTACACCTTC
>-|TRBV29-1|-|TRBJ2-3
CSVRAGQSTDTQYF
TGCAGCGTACGAGCAGGACAGAGCACAGATACGCAGTATTTT
>-|TRBV27|few|TRBJ2-3
CASSLSGRVVSDTQYF
TGTGCCAGCAGTTTATCCGGCAGGGTGGTGTCAGATACGCAGTATTTT
>-|TRBV5-1|-|TRBJ1-4
CASSLVGSNYEKLFF
TGCGCCAGCAGCTTGGTTGGGAGCAACTATGAAAAACTGTTTTTT
>-|TRBV9|few|TRBJ1-4
CASSVGQTFSNEKLFF
TGTGCCAGCAGCGTTGGACAAACCTTTTCTAATGAAAAACTGTTTTTT
>TRBD2|TRBV4-1|-|TRBJ2-7
CASSQPTSGRYEQYF
TGCGCCAGCAGCCAACCTACTAGCGGGAGGTACGAGCAGTACTTC
>TRBD2|TRBV15|-|TRBJ2-1
CATSVGLALDEQFF
TGTGCCACCAGCGTAGGACTAGCGTTGGATGAGCAGTTCTTC
>-|TRBV11-3|-|TRBJ2-1
CASSEGSSYNEQFF
TGTGCCAGCAGTGAAGGCAGCTCCTACAATGAGCAGTTCTTC
>TRBD2|TRBV7-9|few|TRBJ2-1
CASSSLAGVIGDEQFF
TGTGCCAGCAGCTCTTTAGCGGGAGTGATTGGGGATGAGCAGTTCTTC
>-|TRBV4-3|few|TRBJ2-1
CASSQDKQGRGNEQFF
TGCGCCAGCAGCCAAGATAAGCAGGGTAGAGGCAATGAGCAGTTCTTC
>TRBD1|TRBV7-6|-|TRBJ1-5
CASSTGQGPNQPQHF
TGTGCCAGCAGCACGGGACAGGGTCCCAATCAGCCCCAGCATTTT